The 30 T cell receptor beta chains reported below all come from one sample, sequenced in a study of cytotoxic CD8 clonotypes in ibrutinib-treated CLL. Here immunoSEQ multiplex PCR was the method, and the copy in TCRdb shows in-frame clones only, minus some. This table has fewer than 400,000 clones, over 55% appearing once. The sequences come from PBMCs, collected after 36 months of ibrutinib treatment. The source of these receptors is a human donor with chronic lymphocytic leukemia.

The chain combines TRBV6-5 with TRBJ1-2; D might be TRBD1 (6 bases). The CDR3 sequence is 13 residues long. The V gene's germline CDR1 is MNHEY and CDR2 SVGAGI. The V gene lost 4 bases and the J gene lost 6 bases, with 12 bases spanning the gap. The CDR3 DNA follows: TGTGCCAGCAGTTCAGGGGATCTGGATGGCTACACCTTC. Translation: CASSSGDLDGYTF.

The chain employs TRBV6-1 and TRBJ2-1; 7 nucleotides align to TRBD1. The trim removed 6 bases at V and 9 bases at J, leaving 8 bases unmatched. CDR1 is MNHNS, CDR2 SASEGT, per germline. The CDR3 has 13 amino acids. As DNA, the CDR3 is TGTGCCAGCAGCTATGACAGGGTGGTTGAGCAGTTCTTC. This codes for CASSYDRVVEQFF.

The chain is built from TRBV10-3 and TRBJ2-1; 12 bases fit TRBD2. CDR3 length equals 17 residues. The junction had 9 bases not matched to a gene; V was cut back by 6 bases and J by 3 bases. Per the germline V gene, CDR1 is ENHRY and CDR2 is SYGVKD. CDR3: CAISESGLAGHYNEQFF. The CDR3 DNA sequence: TGTGCCATCAGCGAATCCGGACTAGCGGGACACTACAATGAGCAGTTCTTC.

The V call is TRBV5-6, the J call TRBJ2-1; no definite D call. The CDR3 totals 13 residues. The V and J ends lost 7 bases and 0 bases respectively, with 8 bases between them. Germline-derived CDR1 and CDR2 are SGHDT and YYEEEE. In DNA form, the CDR3 reads TGTGCCAGCCTTCCTCGCTCCTACAATGAGCAGTTCTTC. Translated, it gives CASLPRSYNEQFF.

The gene calls are TRBV2 and TRBJ2-1, with 7 bases fitting TRBD2. Germline V gene sequence: CDR1 SNHLY, CDR2 FYNNEI. This CDR3 has 15 amino acids. V lost 7 bases to trimming and J lost 0 bases; unmatched junction nucleotides: 6. The CDR3 DNA follows: TGTGCCAGCATCGGAGCGGGAAACTCCTACAATGAGCAGTTCTTC. It yields the protein CASIGAGNSYNEQFF.

This clone has only a few counts. This sequence joins TRBV7-8 and TRBJ2-7; D gene unclear. The germline V and J ends were trimmed by 5 bases and 2 bases, with 4 bases remaining between them. The CDR3 length is 11 residues. Looked up from germline, CDR1 is SGHVS and CDR2 is FQNEAQ. CDR3 DNA sequence: TGTGCCAGCAGCCAACCCTACGAGCAGTACTTC. Translation: CASSQPYEQYF.

The rearrangement joins TRBV5-1 to TRBJ2-1, with unresolved D. V was cut by 2 bases and J by 5 bases, with 11 bases left in between. This CDR3 contains 14 residues. Per the germline V gene, CDR1 is SGHRS and CDR2 is YFSETQ. The CDR3 is CASSFVRDNNEQFF. The CDR3 bases are TGCGCCAGCAGCTTTGTCCGAGACAACAATGAGCAGTTCTTC. Full variable domain (missing parts from reference TRBV5-1 and TRBJ2-1): KAGVTQTPRYLIKTRGQQVTLSCSPISGHRSVSWYQQTPGQGLQFLFEYFSETQRNKGNFPGRFSGRQFSNSRSEMNVSTLELGDSALYLCASSFVRDNNEQFFGPGTRLTVL.

The rearrangement joins TRBV9 to TRBJ2-7, with D unresolved. This CDR3 is 15 amino acids long. Germline loops: CDR1 SGDLS, CDR2 YYNGEE. Trimming took off 0 bases at V and 6 bases at J, with 16 bases between the two ends. The CDR3 protein is CASSVVPASMGEQYF. CDR3 bases: TGTGCCAGCAGCGTAGTGCCAGCGTCCATGGGCGAGCAGTACTTC.

A few counts support this clone. The rearrangement uses TRBV7-9 and TRBJ2-7, with TRBD2 matching 14 bases. The CDR3 covers 19 residues. Germline trimming cut 0 bases from V and 1 base from J; bases unmatched to any gene: 8. Per the germline V gene, CDR1 is SEHNR and CDR2 is FQNEAQ (reference sequence). In DNA, the CDR3 is TGTGCCAGCAGCTTAGCAGTCGTGACTAGCGGGAGGGATTCCTACGAGCAGTACTTC. It codes for CASSLAVVTSGRDSYEQYF.

This clone was seen more than once but under ten times. V is TRBV5-1 and J is TRBJ2-3; D might be TRBD2 (5 bases). V lost 0 bases, J lost 1 base, and 18 bases lay in between. This CDR3 has 18 amino acids. From germline, CDR1 is SGHRS and CDR2 YFSETQ. In DNA form, the CDR3 reads TGCGCCAGCAGCTTGGCCACGGACTTACTCTGGGGCACAGATACGCAGTATTTT. Encoded protein: CASSLATDLLWGTDTQYF.

CDR3 region: CASSYSVLAGSYEQYF. In DNA form, the CDR3 reads TGTGCCAGCAGTTACTCAGTCCTAGCGGGGTCCTACGAGCAGTACTTC. The chain carries TRBV6-5 and TRBJ2-7, with 9 bases that match TRBD2. The CDR3 is made up of 16 amino acids. The germline CDR1 and CDR2 sequences are MNHEY and SVGAGI. J lost 1 base, V lost 0 bases, and 4 bases had no gene match.

The rearrangement uses TRBV7-9 and TRBJ2-3; 12 bases align to TRBD2. V was pared by 1 base and J by 6 bases, with 2 bases of the junction left unmatched. CDR1 is SEHNR, CDR2 FQNEAQ, per germline (reference sequence). The CDR3 covers 15 residues. CDR3 in DNA: TGTGCCAGCAGCTTAGGCCTAGCGGGAGGGGATACGCAGTATTTT. Translation gives CASSLGLAGGDTQYF.

This chain connects TRBV19 to TRBJ1-1; D is uncertain. V lost 4 bases, J lost 7 bases, and 13 bases lay in between. This CDR3 comprises 13 residues. Per germline, CDR1 LNHDA and CDR2 SQIVND (reference sequence). The CDR3, as DNA: TGTGCCAGTAGTACGAGCTTGCGAGGTGAAGCTTTCTTT. Translating gives CASSTSLRGEAFF.

This chain connects TRBV4-1 to TRBJ2-7; D could derive from TRBD1 or TRBD2 (5 bases each). Germline V gives CDR1 MGHRA, CDR2 YSYEKL. The CDR3 is 13 residues long. V was pared by 0 bases and J by 13 bases, with 16 bases between. The CDR3: CASSQEWIRDPYF. In DNA, the CDR3 is TGCGCCAGCAGCCAAGAGTGGATAAGGGACCCCTACTTC.

This chain links TRBV7-3 with TRBJ2-7; possibly TRBD1 for D (6 bases). The CDR3 consists of 15 residues. V lost 5 bases and J 2 bases, leaving 16 bases between the germline ends. The V gene's germline CDR1 is SGHTA and CDR2 FQGTGA. DNA of the CDR3: TGTGCCAGCAGCCTGCGACAGGCCCCGACCTACGAGCAGTACTTC. It is translated as CASSLRQAPTYEQYF.

This clone has just a few counts. The rearrangement uses TRBV15 and TRBJ2-7; the match to TRBD2 covers 13 bases. The length of the CDR3 is 16 residues. CDR1 is LNHNV and CDR2 is YYDKDF in the germline V gene (reference sequence). Trimming removed 3 bases from V and 4 bases from J; junction bases left unmatched: 6. CDR3 residues: CATSSPGLAGSYEQYF. The CDR3 bases are TGTGCCACCAGCAGCCCGGGACTAGCGGGGTCTTACGAGCAGTACTTC. The whole variable domain, filled in from reference TRBV15 and TRBJ2-7, reads DAMVIQNPRYQVTQFGKPVTLSCSQTLNHNVMYWYQQKSSQAPKLLFHYYDKDFNNEADTPDNFQSRRPNTSFCFLDIRSPGLGDTAMYLCATSSPGLAGSYEQYFGPGTRLTVT.

This clone was counted only a few times. The chain links TRBV15 to TRBJ2-7, with 7 bases aligning to TRBD1. Germline V CDR1 and CDR2: LNHNV, YYDKDF (reference sequence). With V trimmed by 1 base and J by 2 bases, 5 bases remained unmatched. This CDR3 region has 15 residues. In nucleotides, the CDR3 is TGTGCCACCAGCAGAGGGGACAGATTTACCTACGAGCAGTACTTC. It specifies CATSRGDRFTYEQYF. Full variable domain (missing parts from reference TRBV15 and TRBJ2-7): DAMVIQNPRYQVTQFGKPVTLSCSQTLNHNVMYWYQQKSSQAPKLLFHYYDKDFNNEADTPDNFQSRRPNTSFCFLDIRSPGLGDTAMYLCATSRGDRFTYEQYFGPGTRLTVT.

The gene calls are TRBV2 and TRBJ2-3, with TRBD2 as a possible D gene (6 bases). V lost 7 bases to trimming and J lost 6 bases, with 11 bases between them. Germline V gene sequence: CDR1 SNHLY, CDR2 FYNNEI. The CDR3 loop spans 12 amino acids. Here the CDR3 reads CASTGTWDTQYF. The CDR3 DNA follows: TGTGCCAGCACCGGGACTTGGGATACGCAGTATTTT.

This chain joins TRBV7-9 and TRBJ2-2; 10 nucleotides match TRBD2. The length of the CDR3 is 16 residues. CDR1 and CDR2 (germline): SEHNR, FQNEAQ (reference sequence). Trimming at V came to 3 bases and at J to 8 bases, leaving 9 bases not matched to a gene. The chain's CDR3 is CASSLGLTSGSGELFF. DNA for the CDR3: TGTGCCAGCAGCTTGGGTTTGACTAGCGGGTCTGGGGAGCTGTTTTTT.

This chain connects TRBV6-6 to TRBJ2-2, with D uncertain. The CDR3 is 14 amino acids. Germline V gives CDR1 MNHNY, CDR2 SVGAGI (reference sequence). CDR3 nucleotides: TGTGCATTAGGTGCAAATAGAAACACCGGGGAGCTGTTTTTT. Translated: CALGANRNTGELFF.

The chain combines TRBV7-6 with TRBJ2-5; D unresolved. Germline assignment: CDR1 SGHVS and CDR2 FNYEAQ. The CDR3 is 14 amino acids. Trimming left V 5 bases short and J 1 base short, with 11 bases between. Here the CDR3 reads CASSPPRVQETQYF. The CDR3 DNA reads as TGTGCCAGCAGCCCCCCCAGAGTCCAAGAGACCCAGTACTTC.

The V gene is TRBV7-6, the J gene TRBJ2-3, with a tentative D call TRBD2 (6 bases). The CDR3 runs to 17 residues. The germline gives CDR1 SGHVS, CDR2 FNYEAQ. V shed 1 base and J shed 4 bases, with 18 bases lying between them. The CDR3 is CASSLDGSGPVSDTQYF. DNA for the CDR3: TGTGCCAGCAGCTTAGATGGTAGCGGACCCGTTTCAGATACGCAGTATTTT.

Remarks on this clone: This CDR3 is also generated by other DNA sequences in the sample. The V and J genes are TRBV7-2 and TRBJ2-7, with 9 bases aligning to TRBD1. Trimming at V came to 0 bases and at J to 1 base, leaving 1 base not matched to a gene. CDR1 and CDR2 from the germline V gene are SGHTA and FQGNSA. The CDR3 length is 15 residues. The CDR3 nucleotides read TGTGCCAGCAGCTTAGCCGGGACAGGGTCCTACGAGCAGTACTTC. Translated, it gives CASSLAGTGSYEQYF.

V is TRBV5-5 and J is TRBJ1-5, with D hard to call. Trimming cost V 2 bases and J 0 bases, with 9 bases left between them. Per germline, CDR1 SGHKS and CDR2 YYEKEE (reference sequence). The CDR3 length is 15 residues. The CDR3 DNA follows: TGTGCCAGCAGCTTTGGCCATCATAGCAATCAGCCCCAGCATTTT. This translates into CASSFGHHSNQPQHF. The variable domain in full, completed from reference TRBV5-5 and TRBJ1-5, reads DAGVTQSPTHLIKTRGQQVTLRCSPISGHKSVSWYQQVLGQGPQFIFQYYEKEERGRGNFPDRFSARQFPNYSSELNVNALLLGDSALYLCASSFGHHSNQPQHFGDGTRLSIL.

CDR3 loop: CASSLSAVNYGYTF. Here the CDR3 DNA reads TGTGCCAGCAGCTTATCGGCCGTTAACTATGGCTACACCTTC. J is TRBJ1-2 and V is TRBV11-1; D is uncertain. CDR1 is SGHAT, CDR2 FQDESV, per germline (reference sequence). The CDR3 covers 14 residues. Trimming took off 2 bases at V and 1 base at J, with 8 bases between the two ends.

The V gene is TRBV5-1, the J gene TRBJ1-1; D gene ambiguous. Germline loops: CDR1 SGHRS, CDR2 YFSETQ. Between the trimmed V and J ends, which lost 7 bases and 7 bases, there was a span of 11 bases. This CDR3 is built from 11 residues. CDR3 sequence: CASQQPFEAFF. As DNA, the CDR3 is TGCGCCAGCCAACAGCCGTTTGAAGCTTTCTTT. Supplemented by reference TRBV5-1 and TRBJ1-1, the full variable domain reads KAGVTQTPRYLIKTRGQQVTLSCSPISGHRSVSWYQQTPGQGLQFLFEYFSETQRNKGNFPGRFSGRQFSNSRSEMNVSTLELGDSALYLCASQQPFEAFFGQGTRLTVV.

The V gene is TRBV11-3, the J gene TRBJ2-7; 8 nucleotides line up with TRBD2. CDR1 SGHNT and CDR2 YENEEA come from the germline V gene. Trimming took 1 base from V and 6 from J; bases not matched to a gene: 2. This CDR3 has 13 residues. CDR3 coding DNA: TGTGCCAGCAGCTTAGGCGGGGGGCTCGAGCAGTACTTC. Encoded protein: CASSLGGGLEQYF.

V usage is TRBV6-5 and J usage is TRBJ2-6; D is perhaps TRBD2 (7 bases). Germline values: CDR1 MNHEY, CDR2 SVGAGI. V gave up 8 bases and J gave up 0 bases, with 11 bases separating them. The CDR3 is made up of 15 amino acids. The CDR3 DNA follows: TGTGCCAGCCTGGGGGGGGCCTCTGGGGCCAACGTCCTGACTTTC. Its protein product is CASLGGASGANVLTF.

The chain recombines TRBV25-1 with TRBJ2-7, with D uncertain. The ends were cut back, 2 bases at V and 7 bases at J, with 15 bases in the middle. This CDR3 has 14 amino acids. Germline CDR1 MGHDK, CDR2 SYGVNS. The CDR3 spells CASSEAVRMGEQYF. For the CDR3, the DNA is TGTGCCAGCAGTGAAGCGGTCAGGATGGGGGAGCAGTACTTC.

This chain connects TRBV7-6 to TRBJ2-1; tentatively, D is TRBD1 (5 bases). The CDR3 extends over 14 amino acids. The germline CDR1 and CDR2 sequences are SGHVS and FNYEAQ. Trimming removed 5 bases at V and 5 bases at J, with 13 bases between. DNA for the CDR3: TGTGCCAGCAGCGTTAGAGGACAAGACAATGAGCAGTTCTTC. Protein sequence: CASSVRGQDNEQFF.